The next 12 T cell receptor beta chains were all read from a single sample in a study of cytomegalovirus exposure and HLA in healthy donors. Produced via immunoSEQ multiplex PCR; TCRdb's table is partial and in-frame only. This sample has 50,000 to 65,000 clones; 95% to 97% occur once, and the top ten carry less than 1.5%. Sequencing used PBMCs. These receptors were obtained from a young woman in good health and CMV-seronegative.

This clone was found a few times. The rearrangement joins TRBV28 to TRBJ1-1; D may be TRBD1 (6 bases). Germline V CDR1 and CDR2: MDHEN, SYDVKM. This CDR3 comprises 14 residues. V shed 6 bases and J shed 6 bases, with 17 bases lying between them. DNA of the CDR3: TGTGCCAGCAGAGGACAGAGTCCCCACCCTGAAGCTTTCTTT. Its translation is CASRGQSPHPEAFF.

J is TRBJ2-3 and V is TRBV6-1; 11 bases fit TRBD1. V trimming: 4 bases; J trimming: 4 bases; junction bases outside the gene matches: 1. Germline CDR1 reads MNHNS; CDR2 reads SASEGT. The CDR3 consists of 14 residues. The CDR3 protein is CASSGTGGADTQYF. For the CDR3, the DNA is TGTGCCAGCAGTGGGACAGGGGGCGCAGATACGCAGTATTTT.

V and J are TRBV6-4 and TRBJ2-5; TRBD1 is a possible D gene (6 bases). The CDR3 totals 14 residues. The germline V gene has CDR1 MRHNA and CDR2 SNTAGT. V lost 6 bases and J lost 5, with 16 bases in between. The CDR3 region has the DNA TGTGCCAGCAGCGCCCCCCAGGGGCCGGAGACCCAGTACTTC. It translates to CASSAPQGPETQYF.

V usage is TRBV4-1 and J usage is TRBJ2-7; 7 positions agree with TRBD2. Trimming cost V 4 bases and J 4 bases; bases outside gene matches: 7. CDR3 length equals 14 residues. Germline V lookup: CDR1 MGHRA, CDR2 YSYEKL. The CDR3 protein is CASSRPSGPYEQYF. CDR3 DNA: TGCGCCAGCAGCCGCCCTAGCGGCCCGTACGAGCAGTACTTC.

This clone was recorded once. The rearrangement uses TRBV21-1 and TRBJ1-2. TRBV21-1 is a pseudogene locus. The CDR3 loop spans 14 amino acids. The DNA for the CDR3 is TGTGCCAGCATCTCCCGGGGAGCAAACTATGGCTACACCTTC. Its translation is CASISRGANYGYTF.

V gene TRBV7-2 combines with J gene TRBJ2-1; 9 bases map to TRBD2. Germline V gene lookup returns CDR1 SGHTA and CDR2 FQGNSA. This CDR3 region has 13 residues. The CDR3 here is CAGGAGGYNEQFF. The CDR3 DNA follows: TGTGCGGGGGGAGCGGGAGGTTACAATGAGCAGTTCTTC.

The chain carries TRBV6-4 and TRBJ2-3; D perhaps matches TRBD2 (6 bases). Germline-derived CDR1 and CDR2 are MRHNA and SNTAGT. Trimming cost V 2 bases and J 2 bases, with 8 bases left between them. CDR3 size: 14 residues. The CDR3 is CASSDGLFTDTQYF. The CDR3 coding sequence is TGTGCCAGCAGTGACGGACTATTCACAGATACGCAGTATTTT.

CDR3 sequence (DNA): TGTGCCAGCTCACCCCAGGGGGCGGGGGAGCAGTACTTC. It yields the protein CASSPQGAGEQYF. V is TRBV18 and J is TRBJ2-7; TRBD1 matches 8 bases. Germline CDR1 KGHSH, CDR2 LQKENI. The CDR3 has 13 residues. The J segment lost 7 bases and the V segment lost 3 bases, leaving 5 bases of the junction unmatched.

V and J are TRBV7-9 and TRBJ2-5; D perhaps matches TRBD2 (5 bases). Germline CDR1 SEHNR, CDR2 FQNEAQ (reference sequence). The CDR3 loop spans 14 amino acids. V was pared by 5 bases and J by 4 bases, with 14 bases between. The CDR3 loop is CASSPVVAGETQYF. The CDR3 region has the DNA TGTGCCAGCAGCCCCGTTGTGGCGGGAGAGACCCAGTACTTC.

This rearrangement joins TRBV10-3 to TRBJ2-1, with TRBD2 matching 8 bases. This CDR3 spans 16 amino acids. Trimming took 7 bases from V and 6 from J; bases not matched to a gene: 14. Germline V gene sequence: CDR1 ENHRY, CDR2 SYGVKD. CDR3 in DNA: TGTGCCATCACCCCGACCCCTGGACTAGCCCTCAATGAGCAGTTCTTC. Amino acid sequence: CAITPTPGLALNEQFF.

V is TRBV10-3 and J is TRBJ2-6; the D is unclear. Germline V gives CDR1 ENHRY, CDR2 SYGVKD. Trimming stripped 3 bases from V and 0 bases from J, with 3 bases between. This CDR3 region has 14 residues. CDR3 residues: CAISDSSGANVLTF. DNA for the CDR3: TGTGCCATCAGTGACAGCTCTGGGGCCAACGTCCTGACTTTC.

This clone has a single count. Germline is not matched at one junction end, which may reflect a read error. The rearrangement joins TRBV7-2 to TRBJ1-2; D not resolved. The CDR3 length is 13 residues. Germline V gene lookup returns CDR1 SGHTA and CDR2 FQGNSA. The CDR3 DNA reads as TGTGCCAGCAGCTTAGGGACCAAGTCGGCCGGGGCCTTC. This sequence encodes CASSLGTKSAGAF.